The sequence of this T cell receptor (beta chain) was determined in a study of blood T cell repertoires in COVID-19. Study-level information: The United States, Italy and Spain were the sources of the acute and convalescent COVID-19 samples.

TCRdb keeps only in-frame clones here, not all; method: immunoSEQ multiplex PCR. Here the sample spans approximately 330,000 clones, over 80% being singletons. Those enrolled in Seattle joined during active infection and were followed longitudinally afterward. CDR1 and CDR2 (germline): SGHNT, YYREEE (reference sequence). V lost 4 bases, J lost 4 bases, and 18 bases lay in between. This CDR3 comprises 16 residues. The gene calls are TRBV5-4 and TRBJ2-1; TRBD2 might be the D (5 bases). The sequenced sample consisted of peripheral blood. The clonotype was recovered from a man aged 30-40 years with COVID-19, enrolled during active disease. The CDR3 protein is CASSTTTSFGYNEQFF. In nucleotides, the CDR3 is TGTGCCAGCAGCACAACAACTAGTTTCGGATACAATGAGCAGTTCTTC.